The T cell receptor beta chain under discussion was sequenced for a study of Ad26.COV2.S vaccination and SARS-CoV-2 variants. The study, taken as a whole, reports: Total T cell responses may have been underestimated by the TCR breadth and depth analyses. Recipients of vaccine and of placebo showed similar breadth of their non-spike TCR repertoires. Placebo recipients trailed vaccine recipients in spike-specific TCR breadth.

The germline CDR1 and CDR2 sequences are SGHRS and YFSETQ. Germline trimming cut 0 bases from V and 4 bases from J; bases unmatched to any gene: 3. The CDR3 spans 16 residues. The treatment denotes: around 19 received Ad26.COV2.S at low or high dose, single or two shots; 5 received placebo; per-sample allocation not given. Sample collection was performed on day 63 after the first vaccine or placebo injection. In regard to this clone: What it binds is unknown.

Libraries were prepared by immunoSEQ multiplex PCR; TCRdb keeps only in-frame clonotypes and omits some of them. The table lists 350,000 to 450,000 clones, around 87% of them singletons. The sample here was peripheral blood, taken in a trial of Ad26.COV2.S vaccine versus placebo. The rearrangement uses TRBV5-1 and TRBJ2-1, with 11 bases fitting TRBD2. The TCR was taken from a person between 18 and 59 years old who received the Ad26.COV2.S COVID-19 vaccine or a placebo. CDR3 loop: CASSLALAGGYNEQFF. The CDR3 bases are TGCGCCAGCAGCTTGGCTTTAGCGGGGGGGTACAATGAGCAGTTCTTC.